The rows below give T cell receptor beta chains drawn from one sample of a study of identical twins. TCRdb reprocessed the 5' RACE reads via MiXCR and lists one record per CDR3 protein. Of 500,000 to 550,000 distinct CDR3 sequences listed, approximately 20% are singletons. This sample also appeared in a second study, on yellow fever vaccine responses in identical twins.

Sequenced material: CD4+ T cells sorted from blood. These receptors were collected from a woman under 30 in good health. The CDR3 runs from the conserved cysteine through the conserved F or W. A D gene is named only where the DNA matches it firmly. A clone size is listed for some rows: how often the clone was seen (once, few, many), or a class if it is expanded.

V gene	clone size	J gene	CDR3 length	D gene	CDR3 DNA	CDR3 protein
TRBV7-9	.	TRBJ2-1	17	.	TGTGCCAGCAGCTTAGCGTGGGGCTCCTACTCCTACAATGAGCAGTTCTTC	CASSLAWGSYSYNEQFF
TRBV6-1	few	TRBJ2-1	15	.	TGTGCCAGCACCTGGGGGGGGAGAGGGGGGGATGAGCAGTTCTTC	CASTWGGRGGDEQFF
TRBV12-3/TRBV12-4	.	TRBJ2-5	14	.	TGTGCCAGCAGCCCGGGGGGCAGCGAAGAGACCCAGTACTTC	CASSPGGSEETQYF
TRBV20-1	few	TRBJ2-5	16	TRBD2	TGCAGTGCTAGAGCCCCCCCGGGACTAGCGGAAGAGACCCAGTACTTC	CSARAPPGLAEETQYF
TRBV29-1	few	TRBJ1-5	13	TRBD1	TGCAGCGCTGGACAGGGAGGCAATCAGCCCCAGCATTTT	CSAGQGGNQPQHF
TRBV12-3/TRBV12-4	many	TRBJ1-5	15	.	TGTGCCAGCAGTCGCCGTGGGCCAAGCAATCAGCCCCAGCATTTT	CASSRRGPSNQPQHF
TRBV27	.	TRBJ2-1	15	.	TGTGCCAGCAAATTATGGGACGACTCCTACAATGAGCAGTTCTTC	CASKLWDDSYNEQFF
TRBV7-3	.	TRBJ2-1	14	TRBD2	TGTGCCAGCAGGGCCGGGACTAGCGGAGGAGAGCAGTTCTTC	CASRAGTSGGEQFF
TRBV28	.	TRBJ2-7	20	.	TGTGCCAGCAGAATCCCCTTAGGACAGGGCTTAGCGGGAAAGCGGTACGAGCAGTACTTC	CASRIPLGQGLAGKRYEQYF
TRBV27	.	TRBJ2-1	16	TRBD1	TGTGCCAGCAGGGTAGGGTGGGACAGCTCCTACAATGAGCAGTTCTTC	CASRVGWDSSYNEQFF
TRBV24-1	.	TRBJ2-3	10	.	TGTGCCACCCCCCCAGATACGCAGTATTTT	CATPPDTQYF
TRBV29-1	.	TRBJ2-1	13	.	TGCAGCGTTGTTAGCAGGGTAGGGTATGAGCAGTTCTTC	CSVVSRVGYEQFF
TRBV12-3/TRBV12-4	many	TRBJ1-5	15	.	TGTGCCAGCACCGAAACTCGGGGGGCCAATCAGCCCCAGCATTTT	CASTETRGANQPQHF
TRBV5-4	.	TRBJ2-1	10	.	TGTGCCAGCAGTCGCGGTGAGCAGTTCTTC	CASSRGEQFF
TRBV12-3/TRBV12-4	few	TRBJ2-1	14	.	TGTGCCAGCAGTTATCATGAAACGGGAGTTGAGCAGTTCTTC	CASSYHETGVEQFF
TRBV10-3	few	TRBJ2-2	13	TRBD2	TGTGCCATCAAAGGGACTAGCACCGGGGAGCTGTTTTTT	CAIKGTSTGELFF
TRBV10-3	.	TRBJ2-7	14	TRBD2	TGTGCCATCAGTGAGACTAGCGGGAGGCCGAGTCAGTACTTC	CAISETSGRPSQYF
TRBV11-2	many	TRBJ2-7	16	TRBD1	TGTGCCAGCAGCTTTGGGGACAGCTTATCCGTTTACGAGCAGTACTTC	CASSFGDSLSVYEQYF
TRBV20-1	few	TRBJ2-2	16	TRBD2	TGCAGTGCTAGAGAGCGGGGGGGAGGGAACACCGGGGAGCTGTTTTTT	CSARERGGGNTGELFF
TRBV20-1	few	TRBJ1-5	12	.	TGCAGTGCTAAATATAGCAATCAGCCCCAGCATTTT	CSAKYSNQPQHF
TRBV24-1	.	TRBJ2-3	16	TRBD2	TGTGCCACCAGTGACCCAAGCGGGAAGGGAGCAGATACGCAGTATTTT	CATSDPSGKGADTQYF
TRBV20-1	.	TRBJ2-3	16	TRBD2	TGCAGTGCAAAAACCGGGACTAGCCGGCGCACAGATACGCAGTATTTT	CSAKTGTSRRTDTQYF
TRBV12-3/TRBV12-4	many	TRBJ2-1	12	.	TGTGCCAGCAGGCCTAGCAGCAATGAGCAGTTCTTC	CASRPSSNEQFF
TRBV7-8	few	TRBJ2-7	15	.	TGTGCCAGCAGCGCACTAGCTGTGAGCTCCTACGAGCAGTACTTC	CASSALAVSSYEQYF
TRBV6-1	.	TRBJ2-1	14	TRBD2	TGTGCCAGCATCGAAGGACTAGCGGGAGCTGAGCAGTTCTTC	CASIEGLAGAEQFF
TRBV24-1	few	TRBJ2-3	15	.	TGTGCCACCAGTGATTCTGTCAAAGACACAGATACGCAGTATTTT	CATSDSVKDTDTQYF
TRBV6-5	.	TRBJ1-6	15	.	TGTGCCAGCAGTTATGGGTTGATCAGGGATTCACCCCTCCACTTT	CASSYGLIRDSPLHF
TRBV11-2	many	TRBJ2-2	18	.	TGTGCCAGCAGCTTAGTTGGGGGACTCCACGGGGGCACCGGGGAGCTGTTTTTT	CASSLVGGLHGGTGELFF
TRBV11-2	.	TRBJ2-7	18	TRBD2	TGTGCCAGCAGCCCTAACCCGACTAGCGGGAGGATCTCCTACGAGCAGTACTTC	CASSPNPTSGRISYEQYF
TRBV12-3/TRBV12-4	.	TRBJ2-3	16	TRBD2	TGTGCCAGCAGTCCAGCGGGGCGCAGTAGGCTGGATACGCAGTATTTT	CASSPAGRSRLDTQYF
TRBV5-1	.	TRBJ2-7	15	TRBD2	TGCGCCAGCAGCTTTACGCTAGCGGGGCCGTACGAGCAGTACTTC	CASSFTLAGPYEQYF
TRBV24-1	few	TRBJ2-1	19	.	TGTGCCACCAGTGATCCCGATGCACGACGGGGGAGCTCCTACAATGAGCAGTTCTTC	CATSDPDARRGSSYNEQFF
TRBV12-3/TRBV12-4	many	TRBJ1-5	12	.	TGTGCCAGCAGTCCTCAAAATCAGCCCCAGCATTTT	CASSPQNQPQHF
TRBV5-1	.	TRBJ2-2	15	.	TGCGCCAGCAGCTTGAGGGCGGAAAACACCGGGGAGCTGTTTTTT	CASSLRAENTGELFF
TRBV12-3/TRBV12-4	few	TRBJ2-7	13	TRBD1	TGTGCCAGCGGTGTCGGGACAGTCTACGAGCAGTACTTC	CASGVGTVYEQYF
TRBV7-8	.	TRBJ2-5	15	.	TGTGCCAGCAGCTCCTTACCCGCGATTCGAGAGACCCAGTACTTC	CASSSLPAIRETQYF
TRBV29-1	few	TRBJ2-7	11	.	TGCAGCGTCCGCTGGAGTTTCGAGCAGTACTTC	CSVRWSFEQYF
TRBV18	.	TRBJ2-1	17	TRBD2	TGTGCCAGCTCCGGACTAGCGGGAATAACCCGGGGAAATGAGCAGTTCTTC	CASSGLAGITRGNEQFF
TRBV9	.	TRBJ2-7	14	TRBD1	TGTGCCAGCAGCGTAGGACAGGGTGGAAGCGAGCAGTACTTC	CASSVGQGGSEQYF
TRBV12-3/TRBV12-4	many	TRBJ1-2	13	.	TGTGCCAGTAGAGGTGGGGGAGTCTATGGCTACACCTTC	CASRGGGVYGYTF
TRBV7-9	few	TRBJ1-3	16	.	TGTGCCAGCAGCTACGTTGCTAGGTACTCTGGAAACACCATATATTTT	CASSYVARYSGNTIYF
TRBV20-1	.	TRBJ1-1	13	.	TGCAGTGCCAGGGGACGGCCGAACACTGAAGCTTTCTTT	CSARGRPNTEAFF
TRBV7-8	few	TRBJ1-1	13	.	TGTGCCAGCAGCTTAGTTCGGGGCAGTTCAGGTTTCTTT	CASSLVRGSSGFF
TRBV28	.	TRBJ2-2	15	TRBD1	TGTGCCAGCAGAAAACAGGGGACGAACACCGGGGAGCTGTTTTTT	CASRKQGTNTGELFF
TRBV2	few	TRBJ2-1	12	TRBD2	TGTGCCAGCAGTCATAGGGCGGGAGAGGGGTTCTTC	CASSHRAGEGFF
TRBV4-1	.	TRBJ2-3	14	.	TGCGCCAGCAGCCAAGGGATTAGCACAGATACGCAGTATTTT	CASSQGISTDTQYF
TRBV5-1	.	TRBJ2-2	14	TRBD2	TGCGCCAGCAGCTCGACAAGCGGGGCCGGGGAGCTGTTTTTT	CASSSTSGAGELFF
TRBV12-3/TRBV12-4	few	TRBJ2-3	13	.	TGTGCCGGGGGGCGACAGAGATTTGGGACGCAGTATTTT	CAGGRQRFGTQYF
TRBV20-1	.	TRBJ2-1	16	.	TGCAGTGCTAGAAAACCCGGGGGAACCTCCTACAATGAGCAGTTCTTC	CSARKPGGTSYNEQFF
TRBV12-5	once	TRBJ2-7	14	.	TGTGCTAGTGGTTTGGTAGGAGAAACCTACGAGCAGTACTTC	CASGLVGETYEQYF
TRBV24-1	.	TRBJ2-5	15	TRBD1	TGTGCCACCAGTGACGGACAGGGGGCGCGGGAGACCCAGTACTTC	CATSDGQGARETQYF
TRBV2	.	TRBJ2-2	13	.	TGTGCCAGCAGTACCGGGCCCACCGGGGAGCTGTTTTTT	CASSTGPTGELFF
TRBV15	.	TRBJ2-2	16	.	TGTGCCACCAGCAGTTCACTTGTCAGGAACACCGGGGAGCTGTTTTTT	CATSSSLVRNTGELFF
TRBV19	.	TRBJ2-1	17	TRBD2	TGTGCCAGTAGTATAGTCCGCAGTAGCGGGCTGGGGAATGAGCAGTTCTTC	CASSIVRSSGLGNEQFF